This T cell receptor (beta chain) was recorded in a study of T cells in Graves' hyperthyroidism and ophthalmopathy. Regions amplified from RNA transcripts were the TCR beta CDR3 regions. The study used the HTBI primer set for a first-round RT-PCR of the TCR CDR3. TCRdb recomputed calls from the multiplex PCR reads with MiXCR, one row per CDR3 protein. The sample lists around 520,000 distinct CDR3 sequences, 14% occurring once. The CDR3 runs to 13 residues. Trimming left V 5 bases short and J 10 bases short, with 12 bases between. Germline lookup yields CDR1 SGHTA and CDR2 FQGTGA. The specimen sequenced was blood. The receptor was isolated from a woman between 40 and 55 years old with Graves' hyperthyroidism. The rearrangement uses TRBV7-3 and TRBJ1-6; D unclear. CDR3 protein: CASSPTIRSPLHF. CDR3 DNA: TGTGCCAGCAGCCCTACGATTAGATCACCCCTCCACTTT.